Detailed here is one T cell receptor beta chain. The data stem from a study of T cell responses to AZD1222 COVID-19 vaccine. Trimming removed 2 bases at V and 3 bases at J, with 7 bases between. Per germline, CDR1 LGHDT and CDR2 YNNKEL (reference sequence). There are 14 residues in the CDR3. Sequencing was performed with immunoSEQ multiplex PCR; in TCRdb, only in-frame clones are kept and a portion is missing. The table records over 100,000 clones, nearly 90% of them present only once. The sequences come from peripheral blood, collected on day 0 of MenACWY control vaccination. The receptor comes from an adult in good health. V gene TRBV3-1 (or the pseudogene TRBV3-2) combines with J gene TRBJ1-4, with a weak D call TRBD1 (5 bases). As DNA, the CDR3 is TGTGCCAGCAGCCAACGAGGGGCTAATGAAAAACTGTTTTTT. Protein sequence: CASSQRGANEKLFF.